This TCR beta chain was profiled in a study of blood T cell repertoires in COVID-19. Study as a whole: Some COVID-19 samples were acute and others convalescent; all came from the United States, Italy and Spain.

Enrolled during active infection, Seattle patients were then followed longitudinally. The CDR3 runs to 15 residues. Per the study methods: Amplified reference gene primers provided the basis for estimating nucleated cell counts. Generated by immunoSEQ multiplex PCR, the TCRdb table keeps only in-frame clones and is missing some. That table supplies the V and J calls and clone size; D and trimming were determined from the DNA. The repertoire includes about 96,000 clones, roughly 89% of them detected once, and around 4.3% sits in the top ten. Sequences were obtained from peripheral blood. The chain couples TRBV1 to TRBJ1-4; the listed D gene, TRBD1, was not tested against the DNA. TRBV1 is a pseudogene segment. This sequence was found in a human donor with COVID-19, enrolled during active disease. The donor label of this sample is uncertain. Written as DNA, the CDR3 is TGCACCAGCAGCCAAGAGGGCGAGGGGGATGAAAAACTGTTTTTT. It is translated as CTSSQEGEGDEKLFF.